The clone carrying this T cell receptor beta chain was detected ten times or more. Its antigen is not known. TCRdb itself ran the RT-PCR reads through MiXCR, one entry per CDR3 protein. The data contain under 200,000 distinct CDR3 sequences, roughly a tenth of them singletons. This sample is part of a study of response to subunit inactivated influenza vaccine. Study results and limitations: Each seasonal influenza vaccination recruits few new T cells, the authors suggested.

CDR3 size: 14 residues. Germline V gene lookup returns CDR1 SNHLY and CDR2 FYNNEI. Trimming stripped 7 bases from V and 5 bases from J, with 15 bases between. The source of this sequence is a man between 50 and 59 years old who received an inactivated influenza vaccine. The V call is TRBV2, the J call TRBJ2-1; tentatively, D is TRBD1 (6 bases). Sequences were derived from non-naive T cells sorted from PBMCs, sampled 40 to 50 days after vaccination. The CDR3 DNA is TGTGCCAGCATTCTCCGGGACACTCACAATGAGCAGTTCTTC. It encodes CASILRDTHNEQFF.